What follows are 10 T cell receptor beta chains derived from one specimen sequenced in a study of T-cell memory formation after mild COVID-19. TCRdb used MiXCR to reprocess the 5' RACE reads, holding one entry per CDR3 protein. This table holds about 200,000 distinct CDR3 sequences, 7.5% to 10% found once. Sequenced: PBMCs or a T cell subset sorted from them (not recorded which). Source of these receptors: a man between 18 and 29 years old who had mild COVID-19 (a few samples of this study predate the infection). Cell type and time point are not known.

This clonotype was counted only a few times. The genes are TRBV7-2 and TRBJ1-5; the D gene is possibly TRBD1 (6 bases). Trimming removed 3 bases from V and 7 bases from J, with 13 bases in between. This CDR3 is 14 amino acids long. Germline CDR1 SGHTA, CDR2 FQGNSA. This CDR3 is CASSFQGNSQPQHF. For the CDR3, the DNA is TGTGCCAGCAGCTTCCAGGGGAATTCCCAGCCCCAGCATTTT.

The chain carries TRBV6-5 and TRBJ2-3, with 7 bases that match TRBD2. Germline values: CDR1 MNHEY, CDR2 SVGAGI. Germline trimming cut 4 bases from V and 5 bases from J; bases unmatched to any gene: 6. The CDR3 length is 14 residues. The CDR3 DNA sequence: TGTGCCAGCAGTTTCGTGGGGGGGGTAGATACGCAGTATTTT. Translating gives CASSFVGGVDTQYF.

The rearrangement joins TRBV5-1 to TRBJ2-3; D gene unclear. The CDR3 spans 14 residues. The germline V and J ends were trimmed by 4 bases and 0 bases, with 9 bases remaining between them. Looked up from germline, CDR1 is SGHRS and CDR2 is YFSETQ. CDR3 sequence (DNA): TGCGCCAGCAGCGGGCGAGTCAGCACAGATACGCAGTATTTT. Protein sequence: CASSGRVSTDTQYF.

This clonotype was detected only a few times. The chain joins TRBV4-2 to TRBJ2-5; D is uncertain. Trimming stripped 0 bases from V and 4 bases from J, with 9 bases between. The CDR3 has 14 residues. Germline loops: CDR1 LGHNA, CDR2 YNFKEQ. The CDR3 nucleotides read TGTGCCAGCAGCCAAGATCGCCTGGGAGAGACCCAGTACTTC. Translating gives CASSQDRLGETQYF.

The chain couples TRBV29-1 to TRBJ1-1, with a tentative D call TRBD1 (6 bases). From germline, CDR1 is SQVTM and CDR2 ANQGSEA. Deletions cut 4 bases from V and 0 bases from J, with 12 bases between. This CDR3 spans 14 amino acids. The CDR3 loop is CSVGAGAMNTEAFF. CDR3 sequence (DNA): TGCAGCGTTGGGGCGGGGGCGATGAACACTGAAGCTTTCTTT.

The V and J genes are TRBV7-9 and TRBJ1-1, with 9 bases matching TRBD1. The CDR3 consists of 13 residues. Germline CDR1 SEHNR, CDR2 FQNEAQ (reference sequence). Trimming removed 8 bases from V and 11 bases from J; junction bases left unmatched: 12. The CDR3 nucleotides read TGTGCCAGCGCCCGGGACAGGGCCTCGAGGGCTTTCTTT. The encoded protein is CASARDRASRAFF.

V gene TRBV4-3 combines with J gene TRBJ2-3; possibly TRBD1 or TRBD2 for D (6 bases each). The CDR3 runs 13 residues. V was shortened by 0 bases and J by 13 bases, with 14 bases between the two germline ends. CDR1 LGHNA and CDR2 YSLEER come from the germline V gene. CDR3 amino acids: CASSQEGASAKYF. The CDR3 coding sequence is TGCGCCAGCAGCCAAGAGGGGGCTAGCGCTAAGTATTTT.

The chain has TRBV9 and TRBJ2-1, with no clear D. Between the trimmed V and J ends, which lost 1 base and 2 bases, there was a span of 4 bases. The CDR3 covers 13 residues. CDR1 is SGDLS and CDR2 is YYNGEE in the germline V gene. CDR3 DNA sequence: TGTGCCAGCAGCGTACAAACCTACAATGAGCAGTTCTTC. Translating it yields CASSVQTYNEQFF.

This clonotype has just a few counts. V and J are TRBV2 and TRBJ1-5; 8 bases map to TRBD1. CDR3 length: 14 amino acids. The ends lost 6 bases at V and 4 bases at J; junction bases unmatched: 5. Germline-derived CDR1 and CDR2 are SNHLY and FYNNEI. The CDR3 region has the DNA TGTGCCAGCAGCAGGGACAGGTGGAATCAGCCCCAGCATTTT. Protein sequence: CASSRDRWNQPQHF.

The J gene is TRBJ1-4, the V gene TRBV6-1, with D unclear. Germline V lookup: CDR1 MNHNS, CDR2 SASEGT. The V gene lost 0 bases and the J gene lost 7 bases, with 12 bases spanning the gap. The CDR3 is 15 residues long. CDR3 bases: TGTGCCAGCAGTGAAGCTAGAGGGTGGTTTGAAAAACTGTTTTTT. Translating it yields CASSEARGWFEKLFF.